Listed below are T cell receptor beta chains from one sample, sequenced in a study of sequential checkpoint blockade in melanoma. Profiling relied on immunoSEQ multiplex PCR, and the TCRdb table lists in-frame clones only, not all of them. Here the sample spans some 7,000 clones, roughly a quarter being singletons. Material: tumor tissue (inferred from file names), obtained from a patient given nivolumab and ipilimumab in sequence. The receptors originated from a human donor with melanoma. Both conserved end residues are part of each CDR3. The D gene is left open where the match is weak. For some rows the clone size is stated as once, few or many, or as a class when expanded; others skip it.

CDR3 DNA: TGTGCCAGTGGAACAGGCAAAAACACCATATATTTT
CDR3 protein: CASGTGKNTIYF
J gene: TRBJ1-3
V gene: TRBV19
D gene: .
clone size: .

CDR3 DNA: TGTGCCAGCAGTACCCCGGGAAGGGGGCTGTTCTCTGAAGCTTTCTTT
CDR3 protein: CASSTPGRGLFSEAFF
J gene: TRBJ1-1
V gene: TRBV6-8
D gene: TRBD1
clone size: few

CDR3 DNA: TGTGCCAGCAGCTTGGAACAGGGTTTACAGCCCCAGCATTTT
CDR3 protein: CASSLEQGLQPQHF
J gene: TRBJ1-5
V gene: TRBV11-3
D gene: .
clone size: .

CDR3 DNA: TGTGCCAGCAGCGCCCCCACTGGGGGTGGAAGGAACTATGGCTACACCTTC
CDR3 protein: CASSAPTGGGRNYGYTF
J gene: TRBJ1-2
V gene: TRBV9
D gene: .
clone size: medium-sized

CDR3 DNA: TGTGCCAGCAGTCCCGGGACAGGGGTTATTGGCTACACCTTC
CDR3 protein: CASSPGTGVIGYTF
J gene: TRBJ1-2
V gene: TRBV25-1
D gene: TRBD1
clone size: .

CDR3 DNA: TGTGCCAGCAGTCCCCGACAGGGAGTCCCTGGAAACACCATATATTTT
CDR3 protein: CASSPRQGVPGNTIYF
J gene: TRBJ1-3
V gene: TRBV6-8
D gene: TRBD1
clone size: .

CDR3 DNA: TGTGCCAGCGGCTCTGGAAACACCATATATTTT
CDR3 protein: CASGSGNTIYF
J gene: TRBJ1-3
V gene: TRBV6-7
D gene: .
clone size: .

CDR3 DNA: TGTGCCAGCAGCTTAGTAGGGGGCTGGAATGGGAACACTGAAGCTTTCTTT
CDR3 protein: CASSLVGGWNGNTEAFF
J gene: TRBJ1-1
V gene: TRBV11-3
D gene: TRBD1
clone size: .

CDR3 DNA: TGCAGCGTTGTTTCAGGGGCGCCTGGCTACACCTTC
CDR3 protein: CSVVSGAPGYTF
J gene: TRBJ1-2
V gene: TRBV29-1
D gene: .
clone size: .

CDR3 DNA: TGTGCCTCAGGACCTAGCGGCTACAATGAGCAGTTCTTC
CDR3 protein: CASGPSGYNEQFF
J gene: TRBJ2-1
V gene: TRBV9
D gene: TRBD2
clone size: medium-sized

CDR3 DNA: TGTGCCAGCAGCCCCCTCCCGACAGGCGGGACCCAGTACTTC
CDR3 protein: CASSPLPTGGTQYF
J gene: TRBJ2-5
V gene: TRBV11-3
D gene: .
clone size: many

CDR3 DNA: TGTGCCTGGATGGGGCTAGCGAGATACAATGAGCAGTTCTTC
CDR3 protein: CAWMGLARYNEQFF
J gene: TRBJ2-1
V gene: TRBV30
D gene: .
clone size: .

CDR3 DNA: TGTGCCAGCAGCTTGTTCCACGGAGATCAAAAGCAGTATTTT
CDR3 protein: CASSLFHGDQKQYF
J gene: TRBJ2-3
V gene: TRBV11-3
D gene: .
clone size: .

CDR3 DNA: TGTGCCAGCTCCTCCGGGCCCAGCCCCCCGTTTTTT
CDR3 protein: CASSSGPSPPFF
J gene: TRBJ2-2
V gene: TRBV12-5
D gene: .
clone size: .

CDR3 DNA: TGTGCCAGCAGCGTAATCGGAGATTCCTACAATGAGCAGTTCTTC
CDR3 protein: CASSVIGDSYNEQFF
J gene: TRBJ2-1
V gene: TRBV9
D gene: .
clone size: few

CDR3 DNA: TGCGCCAGCAGCTTGGTGGGACAGCCCAGTGGGGGTGAAGCTTTCTTT
CDR3 protein: CASSLVGQPSGGEAFF
J gene: TRBJ1-1
V gene: TRBV5-1
D gene: TRBD1
clone size: .

CDR3 DNA: TGTGCCAGCAGCGTGGGACAGGGACATGGCTACACCTTC
CDR3 protein: CASSVGQGHGYTF
J gene: TRBJ1-2
V gene: TRBV7-2
D gene: TRBD1
clone size: many

CDR3 DNA: TGTGCCAGCAGTCCTTACCAATACAATGAGCAGTTCTTC
CDR3 protein: CASSPYQYNEQFF
J gene: TRBJ2-1
V gene: TRBV6-8
D gene: .
clone size: medium-sized

CDR3 DNA: TGTGCATCGACAACCGGGGGAAGGACTGAAGCTTTCTTT
CDR3 protein: CASTTGGRTEAFF
J gene: TRBJ1-1
V gene: TRBV30
D gene: .
clone size: .

CDR3 DNA: TGTGCCAGCAGCCCGCAGACAGGGAGGCAAGAGACCCAGTACTTC
CDR3 protein: CASSPQTGRQETQYF
J gene: TRBJ2-5
V gene: TRBV11-3
D gene: .
clone size: many

CDR3 DNA: TGTGCCAGCAAGGGACAGGGGTGGGGAGAGACCCAGTACTTC
CDR3 protein: CASKGQGWGETQYF
J gene: TRBJ2-5
V gene: TRBV11-3
D gene: TRBD1
clone size: few

CDR3 DNA: TGCGCCAGCAGCTTGGTGGGGGACAGGGGCACCGAAGCTTTCTTT
CDR3 protein: CASSLVGDRGTEAFF
J gene: TRBJ1-1
V gene: TRBV5-1
D gene: TRBD1
clone size: .

CDR3 DNA: TGTGCCAGCAGCCCCGGGACTGGAAACACCATATATTTT
CDR3 protein: CASSPGTGNTIYF
J gene: TRBJ1-3
V gene: TRBV9
D gene: .
clone size: few

CDR3 DNA: TGCGCCAGCAGTCGAACGGGAGAGGGGGAGACCCAGTACTTC
CDR3 protein: CASSRTGEGETQYF
J gene: TRBJ2-5
V gene: TRBV5-1
D gene: .
clone size: .

CDR3 DNA: TGTGCCAGCAGCTTAGGAGACAGAAGAAAGGGTGAGCAGTTCTTC
CDR3 protein: CASSLGDRRKGEQFF
J gene: TRBJ2-1
V gene: TRBV11-3
D gene: .
clone size: many

CDR3 DNA: TGTGCCAGCAGTTACTGGTGGGAAGAGACCCAGTACTTC
CDR3 protein: CASSYWWEETQYF
J gene: TRBJ2-5
V gene: TRBV6-8
D gene: .
clone size: .